This is a list of T cell receptor beta chains from one sample in a study of T cells in Graves' hyperthyroidism and ophthalmopathy. Via MiXCR, TCRdb re-called the multiplex PCR reads, giving one row per CDR3 protein. The table records roughly 360,000 distinct CDR3 sequences, approximately 15% of them present only once. Specimen: blood. The receptors here all came from a man aged 25 to 40 with Graves' hyperthyroidism that later progressed to Graves' ophthalmopathy. Each CDR3 is given without its conserved first and last residue. Each record gives: clone size, D gene, J gene, V gene, CDR3 protein. A D gene is named only where the DNA matches it firmly. Some rows have no size entry. The others give once, few or many, or a class for an expanded clone.

- | - | TRBJ2-1 | TRBV5-6 | ASSLVPGHNEQF
few | TRBD1 | TRBJ1-2 | TRBV3-1 | ASSQDLGRGPDYGYT
many | TRBD1 | TRBJ2-3 | TRBV27 | ASVYSGGPTDTQY
many | - | TRBJ1-1 | TRBV28 | ASSLTALNTEAF
many | - | TRBJ2-7 | TRBV20-1 | SALEPGQGYEQY
many | - | TRBJ2-1 | TRBV7-9 | ASSNPGGLDDNEQF
- | - | TRBJ1-2 | TRBV9 | ASSSFLGFRGGYT
few | - | TRBJ1-6 | TRBV6-1 | ASRRTADNSPLH
many | - | TRBJ1-1 | TRBV28 | ASSPPEVMNTEAF
few | TRBD2 | TRBJ2-3 | TRBV24-1 | ATSDPRGAGGGDTQY
few | - | TRBJ1-2 | TRBV7-9 | ASSSDRDPVSYGYT
- | - | TRBJ1-3 | TRBV28 | ASLGHSSGNTIY
many | TRBD2 | TRBJ2-2 | TRBV12-3/TRBV12-4 | ASSLVGLANTGELF
many | - | TRBJ2-1 | TRBV27 | ASSLIGGESSYNEQF
many | - | TRBJ1-4 | TRBV18 | ASSPRSGELF
many | TRBD1 | TRBJ2-4 | TRBV6-1 | ASSQDRGWENIQY
many | - | TRBJ2-7 | TRBV7-2 | ASSLWQAYEQY
many | TRBD1 | TRBJ1-2 | TRBV6-6 | ASSYSFQGARGYT
many | - | TRBJ2-2 | TRBV7-2 | ASTPGRTGELF
many | - | TRBJ1-2 | TRBV20-1 | SAGGQAYYGYT
few | - | TRBJ2-7 | TRBV5-1 | ASSLSWRGVSEQY
few | - | TRBJ2-3 | TRBV30 | AWSPPPGSDTQY
many | - | TRBJ2-3 | TRBV5-1 | ASSLGQVVDTQY
- | TRBD1 | TRBJ1-6 | TRBV25-1 | ASSEYRGLYNSPLH
- | - | TRBJ1-1 | TRBV28 | ASTVRDNTEAS
many | - | TRBJ1-1 | TRBV28 | ASSSDTEAF
- | TRBD2 | TRBJ2-1 | TRBV4-1 | ASSQDRLGGGAYYNEQF
many | - | TRBJ1-3 | TRBV5-1 | ASSLLLGNTIY
- | TRBD2 | TRBJ2-5 | TRBV10-1 | ASSEGRTSGGQETQY
- | - | TRBJ2-1 | TRBV15 | ATSGGLLHEQF
many | - | TRBJ1-3 | TRBV12-3/TRBV12-4 | ASTAENTIY
many | TRBD2 | TRBJ2-1 | TRBV28 | ASSLFVGGSSYNEQF
many | - | TRBJ1-5 | TRBV7-9 | ASSSDGNQPQH
- | - | TRBJ2-7 | TRBV29-1 | SVWGGGSYEQY
few | TRBD1 | TRBJ2-5 | TRBV4-1 | ASSLHRDSQETQY
few | TRBD2 | TRBJ2-5 | TRBV6-5 | ASSYSSAGDRETQY
- | TRBD2 | TRBJ2-1 | TRBV9 | ASSDLAGGLYNEQF